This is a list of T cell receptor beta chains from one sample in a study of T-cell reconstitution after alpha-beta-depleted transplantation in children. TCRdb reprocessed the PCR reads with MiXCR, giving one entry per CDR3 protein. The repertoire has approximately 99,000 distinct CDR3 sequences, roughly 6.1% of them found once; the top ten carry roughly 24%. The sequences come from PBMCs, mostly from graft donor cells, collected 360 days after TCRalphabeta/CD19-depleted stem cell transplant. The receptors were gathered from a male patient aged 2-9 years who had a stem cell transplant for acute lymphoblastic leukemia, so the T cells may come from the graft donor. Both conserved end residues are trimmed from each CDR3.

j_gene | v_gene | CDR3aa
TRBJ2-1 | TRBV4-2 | ASSQAVRAHNEQF
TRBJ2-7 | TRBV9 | ASSVGASGSYEQY
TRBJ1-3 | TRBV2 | ASRAPTDTIY
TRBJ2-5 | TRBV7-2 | ASSTSGQGLRQY
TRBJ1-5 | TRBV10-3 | AIRQDYSNQPQH
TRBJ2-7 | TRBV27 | ASSFSSGRYEQY
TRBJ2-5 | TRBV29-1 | SVTGRETQY
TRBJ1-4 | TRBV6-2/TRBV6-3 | ASGNRDELPNEKLF
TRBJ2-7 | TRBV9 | ASSVDGGAKEQY
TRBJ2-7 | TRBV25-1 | ASSGGEGVLWYEQY
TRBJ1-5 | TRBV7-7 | AKRNQPQH
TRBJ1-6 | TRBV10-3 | AITGGNSPLH
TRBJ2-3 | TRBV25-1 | ASSRQSTDTQY
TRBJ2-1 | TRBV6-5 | ASSYGGGNNEQF
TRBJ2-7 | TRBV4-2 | ASSRWGTSSYEQY
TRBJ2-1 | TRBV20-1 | SAPVYTGTQEF
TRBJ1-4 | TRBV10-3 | AIGTGARDSEKLF
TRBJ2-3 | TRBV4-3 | ASSQEHAGTTDTQY
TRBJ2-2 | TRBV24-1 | ATRDTGELF
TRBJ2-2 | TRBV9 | ASSEYYPGELF
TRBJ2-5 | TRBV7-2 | ASSFHWTSGGGETQY
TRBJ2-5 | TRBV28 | ASRNGGQETQY
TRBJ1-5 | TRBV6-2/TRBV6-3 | ASSYVGTGFGQPQH
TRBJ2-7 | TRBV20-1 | CARDQEAGGFYEQY
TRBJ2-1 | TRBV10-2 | ASADPPQAEQF
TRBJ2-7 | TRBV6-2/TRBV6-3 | ASRQGANYEQY
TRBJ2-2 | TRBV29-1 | SVSLAGGHFTGELF
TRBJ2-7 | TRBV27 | ASSPGTGSHEQY
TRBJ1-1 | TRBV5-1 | ASSLWGNTEAF
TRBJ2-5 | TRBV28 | ASSPQNQETQY
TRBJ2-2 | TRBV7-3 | ASSSTPSGSRGGELF
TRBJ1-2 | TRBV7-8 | ASSLLTGGDGYT
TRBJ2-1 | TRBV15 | ATSRAKYRLAGLGEQF
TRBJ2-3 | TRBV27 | ASRMGLGASTDTQY
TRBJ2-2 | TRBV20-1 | SATSGITGELF
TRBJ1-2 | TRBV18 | ASSPEDSSYGYT
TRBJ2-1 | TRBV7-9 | ASSSPGQGDNEQF
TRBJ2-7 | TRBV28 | ASSLWGWSSYEQY
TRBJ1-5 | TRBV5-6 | ASSLRQSYNQPQH
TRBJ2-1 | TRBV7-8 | ASSLGQGARNEQF
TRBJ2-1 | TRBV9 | ASSPRTANEQF
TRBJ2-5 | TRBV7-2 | ASSLVYRATIQETQY
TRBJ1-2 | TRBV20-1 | RGPGYDYT
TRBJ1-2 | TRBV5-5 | ASGTQGNYGYT
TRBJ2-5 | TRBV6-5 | ASSYVDRGWETQY
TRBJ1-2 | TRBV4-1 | ASSHRDRVGANYGYT
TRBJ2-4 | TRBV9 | ASSADPGTSGGAAKNIQY
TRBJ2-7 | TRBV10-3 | AIRATSYEQY
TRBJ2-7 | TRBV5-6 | ASSFGTSSYEQY
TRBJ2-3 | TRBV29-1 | SDGHLLTDTQY
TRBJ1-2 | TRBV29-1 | SVEDRLYGYT
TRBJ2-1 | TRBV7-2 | ASSLWFGTSTYNEQF
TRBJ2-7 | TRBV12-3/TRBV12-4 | ASSLQTSGTYEQY
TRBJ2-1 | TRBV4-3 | ASSQDLAGFGNEQF
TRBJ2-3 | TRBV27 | ASSLYLVPSTDTQY
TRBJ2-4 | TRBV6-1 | ASRPGGAKNIQY
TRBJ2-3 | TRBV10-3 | AIRVRGRSTDTQY
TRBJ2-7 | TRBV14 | ASSQVTGLGEQY